Listed below are T cell receptor beta chains from one sample, sequenced in a study of blood T cell repertoires in COVID-19. Profiling relied on immunoSEQ multiplex PCR, and the TCRdb table lists in-frame clones only, not all of them. Among under 300,000 clones, roughly nine tenths were seen once, and the ten largest hold 0.94%. Material: peripheral blood. The receptor source for this set is a woman between 35 and 50 years old who had recovered from COVID-19. The CDR3 runs from the conserved cysteine through the conserved F or W. The order of the fields is D gene, J gene, clone size, V gene, CDR3 DNA, CDR3 protein. The D gene is left open where the match is weak. Clone size appears in some rows only: once, few, many, or a class for an expanded clone.

>-|TRBJ1-5|-|TRBV5-1
TGCGCCAGCACCCTCGGGAATAGCAATCAGCCCCAGCATTTT
CASTLGNSNQPQHF
>TRBD1|TRBJ2-7|-|TRBV6-5
TGTGCCAGCAGCCGACAGGGCATCGACGAGCAGTACTTC
CASSRQGIDEQYF
>TRBD2|TRBJ2-5|-|TRBV19
TGTGCCAGTAGTAGCGGGGGAGGAGAGACCCAGTACTTC
CASSSGGGETQYF
>-|TRBJ1-4|once|TRBV7-9
TGTGCCAGCAGCTTAGGAACTATAAACCTTGGTGAAAAACTGTTTTTT
CASSLGTINLGEKLFF
>TRBD1|TRBJ1-6|-|TRBV6-1
TGTGCCAGCAGTGATCGGGGACAGGAAAATTCACCCCTCCACTTT
CASSDRGQENSPLHF
>TRBD1|TRBJ2-3|-|TRBV28
TGTGCCAGCAGTGGGCCGGGACAGGGAAGCACAGATACGCAGTATTTT
CASSGPGQGSTDTQYF
>TRBD1|TRBJ1-2|-|TRBV16
TGTGCCAGCAGCCGCCAGACAGGGGTCGACGATAACTATGGCTACACCTTC
CASSRQTGVDDNYGYTF
>TRBD1|TRBJ2-5|-|TRBV3-1/TRBV3-2
TGTGCCAGCAGCCGCAGGGACAGCCAAGAGACCCAGTACTTC
CASSRRDSQETQYF
>TRBD1|TRBJ2-5|-|TRBV5-1
TGCGCCAGCAGCTCCGGACAGGGGGGGAACCCCCGGGAGACCCAGTACTTC
CASSSGQGGNPRETQYF
>TRBD2|TRBJ2-7|-|TRBV6-1
TGTGCCAGCAGTGAACACGGGGAGGGTGTCTACGAGCAGTACTTC
CASSEHGEGVYEQYF
>TRBD2|TRBJ2-1|-|TRBV10-3
TGTGCCATCAGTTCAGCGGGAGGGCCCTATGAGCAGTTCTTC
CAISSAGGPYEQFF
>-|TRBJ1-2|-|TRBV19
TGTGCCAGTAGTCGTGGAGGGGACTATGGCTACACCTTC
CASSRGGDYGYTF
>TRBD2|TRBJ2-1|-|TRBV29-1
TGCAGCGTCACGATAGCGGGAGTCGACAATGAGCAGTTCTTC
CSVTIAGVDNEQFF
>-|TRBJ2-7|-|TRBV7-3
TGTGCCAGCAGCCCCAACCCGGGGCTAGCGTTCGAGCAGTACTTC
CASSPNPGLAFEQYF
>TRBD2|TRBJ2-2|-|TRBV4-1
TGCGCCAGCAGCCAAGCTAGCGGGAGGGGCACCGGGGAGCTGTTTTTT
CASSQASGRGTGELFF
>-|TRBJ2-3|-|TRBV28
TGTGCCAGCAGTTCAGGGCGGTGGGATACGCAGTATTTT
CASSSGRWDTQYF
>-|TRBJ2-7|once|TRBV28
TGTGCCAGCAGCCCTCTTCCGGGATTTGCCTACGAGCAGTACTTC
CASSPLPGFAYEQYF
>-|TRBJ2-7|-|TRBV28
TGTGCCAGCAGCTCCGGGTACGAGCAGTACTTC
CASSSGYEQYF
>-|TRBJ1-2|-|TRBV19
TGTGCCAGTAGTAGCGGGCGAGCCGTAAACTATGGCTACACCTTC
CASSSGRAVNYGYTF
>-|TRBJ1-1|once|TRBV11-2
TGTGCCAGCAGCTTGAACGGGGGGATGAACACTGAAGCTTTCTTT
CASSLNGGMNTEAFF
>TRBD2|TRBJ2-1|-|TRBV28
TGTGCCAGCAGGCGGGGGACTAGCGGGAACAATGAGCAGTTCTTC
CASRRGTSGNNEQFF
>-|TRBJ1-6|-|TRBV9
TGTGCCAGCAGCGTAGGCGCAGGGATCAATTCACCCCTCCACTTT
CASSVGAGINSPLHF
>TRBD2|TRBJ2-5|-|TRBV24-1
TGTGCCACCAGTCGGGAGGGAGAGACCCAGTACTTC
CATSREGETQYF
>TRBD1|TRBJ2-3|-|TRBV18
TGTGCCAGCTCCGGGGACAGGGGAGCAGATACGCAGTATTTT
CASSGDRGADTQYF
>TRBD1|TRBJ2-7|-|TRBV28
TGTGCCAGCAGTTGGGTGTGGACAGGGAGTTACGAGCAGTACTTC
CASSWVWTGSYEQYF
>-|TRBJ2-5|-|TRBV24-1
TGTGCCACCAGTGACCCAGGGCCAGGGCAAGAGACCCAGTACTTC
CATSDPGPGQETQYF
>TRBD1|TRBJ2-7|-|TRBV10-3
TGTGCCATCAGTGAGCCCTCGGGACAGGGCGCCTACGAGCAGTACTTC
CAISEPSGQGAYEQYF